There are a few counts of the clone carrying this TCR beta chain. Its target is not known. This sample was included in a study of regulatory T cells in long-lasting Graves disease. Construction of TCR beta libraries relied on iRepertoire HTBI primers and on Arm-PCR targeting CDR3 regions. TCRdb reprocessed the multiplex PCR reads with MiXCR, giving one entry per CDR3 protein. Of roughly 440,000 distinct CDR3 sequences listed, around 17% are singletons. As to time point: newly diagnosed GD, antithyroid drugs for less than 3 months. Extracted RNA from PBMCs served as the source of the TCR library. Overall study results and limits: Study was limited to peripheral blood, excluding thyroid tissue.

The sample also formed part of further work on T cells in Graves' hyperthyroidism and ophthalmopathy. Turning to that study: An initial round of RT-PCR targeting the TCR CDR3 relied on the HTBI primer set. Most clonotypes expanded in thyroid above 0.001 were likewise present in blood.

Sequenced here: peripheral blood mononuclear cells (PBMCs), sampled at new diagnosis, from a patient treated with antithyroid drugs. The receptor's source is a woman under 30 with Graves disease.

The CDR3 spells CASSFEGRGNEQFF. The CDR3 nucleotides are TGTGCCAGCAGTTTCGAAGGGAGGGGCAATGAGCAGTTCTTC. V and J are TRBV27 and TRBJ2-1; 7 nucleotides line up with TRBD2. The CDR3 spans 14 residues. Trimming took 3 bases from V and 6 from J; bases not matched to a gene: 5. Germline CDR1 reads MNHEY; CDR2 reads SMNVEV (reference sequence).